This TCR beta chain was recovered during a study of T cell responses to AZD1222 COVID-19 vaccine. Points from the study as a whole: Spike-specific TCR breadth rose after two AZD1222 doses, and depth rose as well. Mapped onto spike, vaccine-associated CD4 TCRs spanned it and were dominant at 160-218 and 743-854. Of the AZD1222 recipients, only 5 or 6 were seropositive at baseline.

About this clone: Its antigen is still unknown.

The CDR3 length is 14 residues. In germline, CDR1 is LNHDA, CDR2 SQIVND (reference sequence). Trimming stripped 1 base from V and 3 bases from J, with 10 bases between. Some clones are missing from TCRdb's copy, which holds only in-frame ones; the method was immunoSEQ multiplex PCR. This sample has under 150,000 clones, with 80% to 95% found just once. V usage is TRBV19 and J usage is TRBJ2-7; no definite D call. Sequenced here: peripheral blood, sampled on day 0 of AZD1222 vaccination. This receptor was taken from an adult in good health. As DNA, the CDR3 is TGTGCCAGTAGTATAGGTACAGCCAACTACGAGCAGTACTTC. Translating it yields CASSIGTANYEQYF.